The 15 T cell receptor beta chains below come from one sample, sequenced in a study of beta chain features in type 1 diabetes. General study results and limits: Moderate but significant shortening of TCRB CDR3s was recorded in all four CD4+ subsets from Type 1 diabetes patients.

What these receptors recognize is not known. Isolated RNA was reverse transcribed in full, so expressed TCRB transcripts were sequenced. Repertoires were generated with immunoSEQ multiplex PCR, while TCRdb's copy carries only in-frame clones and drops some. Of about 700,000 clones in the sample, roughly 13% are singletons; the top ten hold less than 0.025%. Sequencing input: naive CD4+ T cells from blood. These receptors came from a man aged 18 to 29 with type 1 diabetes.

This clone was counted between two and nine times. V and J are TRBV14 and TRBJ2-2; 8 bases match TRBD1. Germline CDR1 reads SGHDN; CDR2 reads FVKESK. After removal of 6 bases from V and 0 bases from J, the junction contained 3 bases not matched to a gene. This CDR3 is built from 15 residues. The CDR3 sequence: CASRHRGTNTGELFF. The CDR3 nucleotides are TGTGCCAGCAGACACAGGGGGACGAACACCGGGGAGCTGTTTTTT. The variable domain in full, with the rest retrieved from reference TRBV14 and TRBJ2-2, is EAGVTQFPSHSVIEKGQTVTLRCDPISGHDNLYWYRRVMGKEIKFLLHFVKESKQDESGMPNNRFLAERTGGTYSTLKVQPAELEDSGVYFCASRHRGTNTGELFFGEGSRLTVL.

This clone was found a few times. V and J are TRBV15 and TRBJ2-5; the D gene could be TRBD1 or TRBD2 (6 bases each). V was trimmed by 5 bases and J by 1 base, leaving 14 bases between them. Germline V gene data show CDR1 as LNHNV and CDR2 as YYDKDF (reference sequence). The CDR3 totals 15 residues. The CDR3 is CATSEGGPAQETQYF. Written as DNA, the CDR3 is TGTGCCACCAGCGAGGGGGGCCCTGCCCAAGAGACCCAGTACTTC.

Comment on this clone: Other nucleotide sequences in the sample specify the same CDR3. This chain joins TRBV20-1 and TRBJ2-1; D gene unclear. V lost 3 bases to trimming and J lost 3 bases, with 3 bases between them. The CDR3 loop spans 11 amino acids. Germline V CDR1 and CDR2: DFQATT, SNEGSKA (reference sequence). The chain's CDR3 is CSASSYNEQFF. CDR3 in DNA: TGCAGTGCTAGTAGCTACAATGAGCAGTTCTTC.

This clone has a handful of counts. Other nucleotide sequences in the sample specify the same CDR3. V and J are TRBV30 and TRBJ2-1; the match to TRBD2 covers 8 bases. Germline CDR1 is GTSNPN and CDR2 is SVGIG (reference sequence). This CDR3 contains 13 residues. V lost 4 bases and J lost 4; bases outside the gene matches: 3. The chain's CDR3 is CAWTGTSYNEQFF. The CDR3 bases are TGTGCCTGGACTGGGACTAGTTACAATGAGCAGTTCTTC. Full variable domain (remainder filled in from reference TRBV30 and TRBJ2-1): SQTIHQWPATLVQPVGSPLSLECTVEGTSNPNLYWYRQAAGRGLQLLFYSVGIGQISSEVPQNLSASRPQDRQFILSSKKLLLSDSGFYLCAWTGTSYNEQFFGPGTRLTVL.

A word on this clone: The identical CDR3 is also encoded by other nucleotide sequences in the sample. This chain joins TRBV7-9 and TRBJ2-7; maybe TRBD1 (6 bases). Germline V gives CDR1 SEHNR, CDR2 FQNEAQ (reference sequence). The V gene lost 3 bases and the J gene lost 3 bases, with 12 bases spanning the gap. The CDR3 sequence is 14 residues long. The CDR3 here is CASSFQGTDYEQYF. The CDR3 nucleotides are TGTGCCAGCAGCTTTCAGGGGACGGACTACGAGCAGTACTTC.

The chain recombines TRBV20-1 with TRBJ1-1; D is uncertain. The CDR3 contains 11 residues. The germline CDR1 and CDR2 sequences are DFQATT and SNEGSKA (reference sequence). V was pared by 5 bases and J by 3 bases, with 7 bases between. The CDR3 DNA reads TGCAGTGCTTTTAAGTACACTGAAGCTTTCTTT. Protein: CSAFKYTEAFF.

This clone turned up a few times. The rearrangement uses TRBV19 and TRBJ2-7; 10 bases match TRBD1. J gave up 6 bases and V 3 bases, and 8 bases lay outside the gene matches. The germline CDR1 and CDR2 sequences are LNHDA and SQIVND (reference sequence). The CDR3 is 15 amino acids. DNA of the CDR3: TGTGCCAGTAGTATCCTGACAGGGGGCCTTGCCGAGCAGTACTTC. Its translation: CASSILTGGLAEQYF.

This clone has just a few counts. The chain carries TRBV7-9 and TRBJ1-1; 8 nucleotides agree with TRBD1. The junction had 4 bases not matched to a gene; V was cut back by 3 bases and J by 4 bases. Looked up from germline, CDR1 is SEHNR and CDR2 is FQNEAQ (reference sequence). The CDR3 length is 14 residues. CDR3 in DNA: TGTGCCAGCAGCTTGGGACAGGCGACCACTGAAGCTTTCTTT. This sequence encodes CASSLGQATTEAFF.

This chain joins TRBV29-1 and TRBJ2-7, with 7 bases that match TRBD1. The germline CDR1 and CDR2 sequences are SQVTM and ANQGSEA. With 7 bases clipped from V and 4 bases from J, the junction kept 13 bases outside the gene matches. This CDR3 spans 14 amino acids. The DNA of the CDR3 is TGCAGCGCCATAAGGGGGACAGAACTATACGAGCAGTACTTC. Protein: CSAIRGTELYEQYF.

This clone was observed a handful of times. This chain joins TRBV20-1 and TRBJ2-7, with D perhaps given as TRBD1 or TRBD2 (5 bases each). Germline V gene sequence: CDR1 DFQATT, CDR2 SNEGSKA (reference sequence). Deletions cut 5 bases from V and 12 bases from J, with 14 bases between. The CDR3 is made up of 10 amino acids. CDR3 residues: CSAARDVGYF. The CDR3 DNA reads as TGCAGTGCTGCCCGGGACGTCGGGTACTTC.

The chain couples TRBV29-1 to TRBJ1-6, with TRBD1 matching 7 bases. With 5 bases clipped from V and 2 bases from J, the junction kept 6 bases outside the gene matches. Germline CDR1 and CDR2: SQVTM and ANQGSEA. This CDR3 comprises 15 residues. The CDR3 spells CSVSTGTAYNSPLHF. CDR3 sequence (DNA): TGCAGCGTTTCGACAGGGACGGCCTATAATTCACCCCTCCACTTT.

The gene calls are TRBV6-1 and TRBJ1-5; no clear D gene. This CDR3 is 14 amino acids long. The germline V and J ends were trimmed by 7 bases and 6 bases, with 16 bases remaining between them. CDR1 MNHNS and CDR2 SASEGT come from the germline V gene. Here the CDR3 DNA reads TGTGCCAGCACGCGTGGGCTCGATGGTCAGCCCCAGCATTTT. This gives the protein CASTRGLDGQPQHF.

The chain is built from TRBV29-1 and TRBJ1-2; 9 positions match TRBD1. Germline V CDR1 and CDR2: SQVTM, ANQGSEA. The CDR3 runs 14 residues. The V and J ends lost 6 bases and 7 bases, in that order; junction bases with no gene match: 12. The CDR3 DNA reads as TGCAGCGTGGGGCGGGACAGGGAGTTTGCTGGCTACACCTTC. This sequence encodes CSVGRDREFAGYTF.

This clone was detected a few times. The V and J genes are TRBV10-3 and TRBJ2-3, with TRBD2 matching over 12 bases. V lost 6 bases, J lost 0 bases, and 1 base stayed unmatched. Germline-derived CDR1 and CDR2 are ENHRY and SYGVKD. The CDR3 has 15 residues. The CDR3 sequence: CAISLAGGSTDTQYF. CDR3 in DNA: TGTGCCATCAGCCTAGCGGGGGGGAGCACAGATACGCAGTATTTT.

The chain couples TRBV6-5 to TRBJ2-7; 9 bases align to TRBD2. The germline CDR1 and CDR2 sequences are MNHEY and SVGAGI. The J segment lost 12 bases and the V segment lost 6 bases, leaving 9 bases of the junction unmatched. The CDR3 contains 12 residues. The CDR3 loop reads CASREGLAFWYF. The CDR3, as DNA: TGTGCCAGCAGGGAGGGACTAGCTTTTTGGTACTTC.